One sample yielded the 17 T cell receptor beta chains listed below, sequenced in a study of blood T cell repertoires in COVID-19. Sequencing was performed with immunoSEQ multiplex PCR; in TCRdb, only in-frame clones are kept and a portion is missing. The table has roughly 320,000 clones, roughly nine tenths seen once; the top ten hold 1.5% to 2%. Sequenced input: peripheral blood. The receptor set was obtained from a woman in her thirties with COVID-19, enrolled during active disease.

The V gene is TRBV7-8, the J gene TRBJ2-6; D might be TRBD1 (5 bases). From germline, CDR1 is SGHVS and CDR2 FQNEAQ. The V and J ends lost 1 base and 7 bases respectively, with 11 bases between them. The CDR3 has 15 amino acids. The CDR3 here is CASSLVPGPANVLTF. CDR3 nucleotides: TGTGCCAGCAGCTTAGTTCCAGGGCCAGCCAACGTCCTGACTTTC.

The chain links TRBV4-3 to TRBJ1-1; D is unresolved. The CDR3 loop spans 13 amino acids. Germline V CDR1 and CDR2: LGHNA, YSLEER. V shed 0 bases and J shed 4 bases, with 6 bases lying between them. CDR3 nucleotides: TGCGCCAGCAGCCAAGAGTTCGGCACTGAAGCTTTCTTT. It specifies CASSQEFGTEAFF.

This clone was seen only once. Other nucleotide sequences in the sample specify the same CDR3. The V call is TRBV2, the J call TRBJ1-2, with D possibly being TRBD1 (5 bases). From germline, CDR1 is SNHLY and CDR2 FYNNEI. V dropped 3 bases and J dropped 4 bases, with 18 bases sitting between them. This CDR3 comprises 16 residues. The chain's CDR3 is CASSEAPAGPIYGYTF. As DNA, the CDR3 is TGTGCCAGCAGTGAGGCCCCGGCAGGGCCAATCTATGGCTACACCTTC.

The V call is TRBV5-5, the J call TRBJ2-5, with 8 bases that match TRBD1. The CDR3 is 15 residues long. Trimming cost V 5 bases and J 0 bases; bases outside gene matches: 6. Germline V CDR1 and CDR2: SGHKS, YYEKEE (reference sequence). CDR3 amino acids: CASRDYRGNQETQYF. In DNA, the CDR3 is TGTGCCAGCAGGGACTACAGGGGGAACCAAGAGACCCAGTACTTC.

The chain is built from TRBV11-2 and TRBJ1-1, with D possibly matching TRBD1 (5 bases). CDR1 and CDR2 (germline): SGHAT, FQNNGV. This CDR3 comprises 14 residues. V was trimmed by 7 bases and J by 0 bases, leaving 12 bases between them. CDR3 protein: CASNKQALNTEAFF. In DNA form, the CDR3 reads TGTGCCAGCAACAAACAGGCCTTGAACACTGAAGCTTTCTTT.

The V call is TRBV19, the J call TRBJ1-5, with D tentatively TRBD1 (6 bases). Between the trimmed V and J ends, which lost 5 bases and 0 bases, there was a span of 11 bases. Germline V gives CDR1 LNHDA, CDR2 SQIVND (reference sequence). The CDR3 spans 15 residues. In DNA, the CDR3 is TGTGCCAGTAGTTCGGCAGGGGTTAGCAATCAGCCCCAGCATTTT. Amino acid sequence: CASSSAGVSNQPQHF.

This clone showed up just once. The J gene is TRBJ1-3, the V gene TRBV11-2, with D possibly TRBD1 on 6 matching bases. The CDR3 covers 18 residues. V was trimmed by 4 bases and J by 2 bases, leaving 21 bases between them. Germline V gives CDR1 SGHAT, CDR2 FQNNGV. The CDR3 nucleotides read TGTGCCAGCAGCTCGCCCTTAACAGGGATTAGACCTGGAAACACCATATATTTT. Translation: CASSSPLTGIRPGNTIYF.

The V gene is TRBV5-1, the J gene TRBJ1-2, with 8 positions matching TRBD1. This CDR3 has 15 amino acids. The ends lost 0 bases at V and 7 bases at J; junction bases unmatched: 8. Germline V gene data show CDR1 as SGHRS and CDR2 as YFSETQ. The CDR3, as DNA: TGCGCCAGCAGCTTGGCGGCCGGACAGGGATTTGGCTACACCTTC. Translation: CASSLAAGQGFGYTF.

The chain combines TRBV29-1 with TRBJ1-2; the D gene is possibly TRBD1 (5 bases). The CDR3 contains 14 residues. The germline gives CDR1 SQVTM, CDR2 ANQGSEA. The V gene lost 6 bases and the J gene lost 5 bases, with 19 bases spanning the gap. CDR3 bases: TGCAGCGTGCAAACAGGTTTGGAATTTTATGGCTACACCTTC. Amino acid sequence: CSVQTGLEFYGYTF.

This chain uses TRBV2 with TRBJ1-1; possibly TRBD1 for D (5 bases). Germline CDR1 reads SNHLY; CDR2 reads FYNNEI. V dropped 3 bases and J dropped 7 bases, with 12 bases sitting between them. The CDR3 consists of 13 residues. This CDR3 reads CASSEEGKGEAFF. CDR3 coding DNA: TGTGCCAGCAGTGAGGAGGGGAAAGGTGAAGCTTTCTTT.

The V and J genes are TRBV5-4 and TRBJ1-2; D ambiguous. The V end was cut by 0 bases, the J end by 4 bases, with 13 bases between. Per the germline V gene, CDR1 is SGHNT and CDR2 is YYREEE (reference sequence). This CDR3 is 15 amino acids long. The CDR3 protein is CASSLELTPVYGYTF. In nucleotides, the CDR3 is TGTGCCAGCAGCTTGGAATTGACACCGGTCTATGGCTACACCTTC.

The CDR3 loop is CASSRWGGQGYGYTF. The CDR3 coding sequence is TGTGCCAGCAGCCGATGGGGGGGTCAAGGCTATGGCTACACCTTC. V gene TRBV5-6 combines with J gene TRBJ1-2; D might be TRBD1 (5 bases). The germline gives CDR1 SGHDT, CDR2 YYEEEE. The V and J ends lost 4 bases and 4 bases respectively, with 17 bases between them. This CDR3 has 15 amino acids.

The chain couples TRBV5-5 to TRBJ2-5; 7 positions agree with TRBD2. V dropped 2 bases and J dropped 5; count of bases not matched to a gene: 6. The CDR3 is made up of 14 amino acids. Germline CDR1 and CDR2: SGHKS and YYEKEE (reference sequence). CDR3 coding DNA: TGTGCCAGCAGCTTCCCGGGAGGCGGGGAGACCCAGTACTTC. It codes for CASSFPGGGETQYF.

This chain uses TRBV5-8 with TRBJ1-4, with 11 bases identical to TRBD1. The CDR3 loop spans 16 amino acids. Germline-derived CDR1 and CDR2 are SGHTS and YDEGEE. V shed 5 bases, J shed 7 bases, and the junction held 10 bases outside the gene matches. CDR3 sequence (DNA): TGTGCCAGCAGTCACGGACAGGGGGCGCGTAGTGAAAAACTGTTTTTT. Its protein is CASSHGQGARSEKLFF.

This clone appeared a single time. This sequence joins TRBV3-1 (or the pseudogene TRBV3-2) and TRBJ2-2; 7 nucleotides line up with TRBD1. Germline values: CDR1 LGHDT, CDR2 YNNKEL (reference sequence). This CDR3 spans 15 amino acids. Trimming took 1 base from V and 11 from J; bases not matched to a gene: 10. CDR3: CASSQGGVEGAELFF. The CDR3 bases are TGTGCCAGCAGCCAAGGAGGTGTTGAGGGGGCCGAGCTGTTTTTT.

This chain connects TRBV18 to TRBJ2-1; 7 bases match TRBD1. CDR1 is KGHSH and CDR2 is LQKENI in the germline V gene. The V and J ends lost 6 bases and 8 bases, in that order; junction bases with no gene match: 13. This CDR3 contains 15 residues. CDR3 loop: CASSPGDRYTDEQFF. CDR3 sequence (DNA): TGTGCCAGCTCCCCCGGGGACAGATACACCGATGAGCAGTTCTTC.

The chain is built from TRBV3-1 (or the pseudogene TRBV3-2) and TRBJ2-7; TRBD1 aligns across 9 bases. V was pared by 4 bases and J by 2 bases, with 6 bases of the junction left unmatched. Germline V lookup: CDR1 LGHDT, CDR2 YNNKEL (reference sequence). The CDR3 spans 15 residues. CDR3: CASSLAHRGPYEQYF. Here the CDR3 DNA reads TGTGCCAGCAGCCTAGCTCACAGGGGGCCCTACGAGCAGTACTTC.